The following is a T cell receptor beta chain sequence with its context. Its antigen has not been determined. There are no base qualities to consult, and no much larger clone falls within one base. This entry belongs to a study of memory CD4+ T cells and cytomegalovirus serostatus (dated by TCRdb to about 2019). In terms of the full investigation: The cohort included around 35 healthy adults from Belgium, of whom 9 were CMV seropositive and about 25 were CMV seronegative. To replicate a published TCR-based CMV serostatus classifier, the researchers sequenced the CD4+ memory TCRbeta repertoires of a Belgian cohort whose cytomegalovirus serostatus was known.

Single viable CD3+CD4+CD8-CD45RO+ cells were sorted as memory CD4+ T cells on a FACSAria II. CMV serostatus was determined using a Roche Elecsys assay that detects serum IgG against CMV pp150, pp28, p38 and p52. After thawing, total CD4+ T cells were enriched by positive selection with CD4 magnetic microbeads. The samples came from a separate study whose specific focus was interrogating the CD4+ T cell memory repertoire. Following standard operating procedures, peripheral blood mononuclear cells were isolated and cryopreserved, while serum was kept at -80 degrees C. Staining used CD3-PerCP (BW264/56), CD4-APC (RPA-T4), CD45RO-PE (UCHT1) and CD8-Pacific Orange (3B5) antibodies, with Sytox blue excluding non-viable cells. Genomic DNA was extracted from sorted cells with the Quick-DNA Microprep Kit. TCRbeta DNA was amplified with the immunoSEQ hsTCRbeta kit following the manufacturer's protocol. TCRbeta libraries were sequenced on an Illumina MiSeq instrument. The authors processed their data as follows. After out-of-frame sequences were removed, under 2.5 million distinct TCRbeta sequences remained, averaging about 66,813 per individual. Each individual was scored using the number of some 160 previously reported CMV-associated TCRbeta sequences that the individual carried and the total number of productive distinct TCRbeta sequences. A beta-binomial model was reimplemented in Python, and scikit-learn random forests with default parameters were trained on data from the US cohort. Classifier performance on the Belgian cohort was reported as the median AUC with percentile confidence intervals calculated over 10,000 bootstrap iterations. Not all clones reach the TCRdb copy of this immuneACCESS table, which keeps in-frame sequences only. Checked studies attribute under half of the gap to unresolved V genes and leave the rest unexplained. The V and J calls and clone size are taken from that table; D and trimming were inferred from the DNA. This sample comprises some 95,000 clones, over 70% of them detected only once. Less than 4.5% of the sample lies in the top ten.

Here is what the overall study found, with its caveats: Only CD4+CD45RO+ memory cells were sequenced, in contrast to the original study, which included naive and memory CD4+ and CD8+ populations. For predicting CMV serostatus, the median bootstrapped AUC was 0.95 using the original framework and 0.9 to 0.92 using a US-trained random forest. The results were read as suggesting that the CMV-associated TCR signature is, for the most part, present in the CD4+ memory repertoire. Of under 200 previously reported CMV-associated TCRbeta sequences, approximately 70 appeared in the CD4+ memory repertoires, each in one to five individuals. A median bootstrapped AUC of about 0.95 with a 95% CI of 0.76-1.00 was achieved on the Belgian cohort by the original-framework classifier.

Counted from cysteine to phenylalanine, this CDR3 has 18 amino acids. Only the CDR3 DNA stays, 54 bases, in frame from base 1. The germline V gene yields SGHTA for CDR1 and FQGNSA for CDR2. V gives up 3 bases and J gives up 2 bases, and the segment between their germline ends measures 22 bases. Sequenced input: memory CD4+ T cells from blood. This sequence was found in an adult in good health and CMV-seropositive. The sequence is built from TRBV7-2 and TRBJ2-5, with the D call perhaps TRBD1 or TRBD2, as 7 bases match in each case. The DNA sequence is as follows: TGTGCCAGCAGCTTCGCCCTCAGGGGGGGAGGGTTACAAGAGACCCAGTACTTC. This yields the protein CASSFALRGGGLQETQYF.